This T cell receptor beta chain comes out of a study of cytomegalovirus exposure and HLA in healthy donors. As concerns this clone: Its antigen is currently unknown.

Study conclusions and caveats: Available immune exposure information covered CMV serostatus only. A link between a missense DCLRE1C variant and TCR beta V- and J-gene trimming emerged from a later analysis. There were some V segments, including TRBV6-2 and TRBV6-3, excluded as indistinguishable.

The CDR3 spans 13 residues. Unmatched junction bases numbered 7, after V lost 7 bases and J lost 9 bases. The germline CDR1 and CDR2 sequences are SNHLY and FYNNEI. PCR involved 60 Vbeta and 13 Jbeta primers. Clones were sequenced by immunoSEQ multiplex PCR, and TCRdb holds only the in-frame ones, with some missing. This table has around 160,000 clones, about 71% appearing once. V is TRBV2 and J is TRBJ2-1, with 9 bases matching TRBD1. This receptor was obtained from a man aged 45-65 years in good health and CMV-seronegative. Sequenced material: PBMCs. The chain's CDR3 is CASNGQGRIEQFF. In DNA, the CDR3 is TGTGCCAGCAATGGACAGGGGAGAATTGAGCAGTTCTTC.